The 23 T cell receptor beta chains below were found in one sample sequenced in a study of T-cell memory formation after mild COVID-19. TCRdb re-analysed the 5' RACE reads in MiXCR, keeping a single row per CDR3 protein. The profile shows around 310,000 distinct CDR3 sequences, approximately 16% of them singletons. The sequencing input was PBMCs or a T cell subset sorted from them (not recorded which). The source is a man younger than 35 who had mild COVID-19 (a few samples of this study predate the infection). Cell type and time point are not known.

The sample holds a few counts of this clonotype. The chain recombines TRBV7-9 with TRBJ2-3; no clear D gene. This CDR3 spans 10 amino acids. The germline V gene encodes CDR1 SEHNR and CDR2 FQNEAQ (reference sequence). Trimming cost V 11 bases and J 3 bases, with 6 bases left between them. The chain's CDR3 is CAGSTDTQYF. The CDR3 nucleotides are TGTGCCGGAAGTACAGATACGCAGTATTTT.

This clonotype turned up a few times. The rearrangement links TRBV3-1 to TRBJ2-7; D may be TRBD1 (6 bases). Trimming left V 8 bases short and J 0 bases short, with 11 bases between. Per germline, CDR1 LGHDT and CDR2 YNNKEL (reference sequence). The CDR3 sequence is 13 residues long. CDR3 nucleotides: TGTGCCAGCGGGACATCTAGCTCCTACGAGCAGTACTTC. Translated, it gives CASGTSSSYEQYF.

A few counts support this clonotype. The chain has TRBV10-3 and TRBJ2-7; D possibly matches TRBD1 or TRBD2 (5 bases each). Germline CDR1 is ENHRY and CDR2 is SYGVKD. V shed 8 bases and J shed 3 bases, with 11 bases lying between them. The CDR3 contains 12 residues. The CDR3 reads CAIVGTVYEQYV. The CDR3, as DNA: TGTGCCATCGTGGGGACCGTCTACGAGCAGTACGTC.

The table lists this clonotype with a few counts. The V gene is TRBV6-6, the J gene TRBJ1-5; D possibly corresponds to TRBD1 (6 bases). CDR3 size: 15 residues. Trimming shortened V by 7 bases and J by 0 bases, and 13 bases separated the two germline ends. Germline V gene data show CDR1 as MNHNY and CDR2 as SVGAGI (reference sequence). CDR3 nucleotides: TGTGCCAGCACCTCAGGACAGTATAGCAATCAGCCCCAGCATTTT. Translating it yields CASTSGQYSNQPQHF.

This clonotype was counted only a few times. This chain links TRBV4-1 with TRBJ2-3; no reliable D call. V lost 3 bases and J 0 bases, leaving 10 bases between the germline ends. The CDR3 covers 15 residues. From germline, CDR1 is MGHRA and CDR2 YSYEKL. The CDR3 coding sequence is TGCGCCAGCAGCCAGGTATTGGCTAGCACAGATACGCAGTATTTT. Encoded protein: CASSQVLASTDTQYF.

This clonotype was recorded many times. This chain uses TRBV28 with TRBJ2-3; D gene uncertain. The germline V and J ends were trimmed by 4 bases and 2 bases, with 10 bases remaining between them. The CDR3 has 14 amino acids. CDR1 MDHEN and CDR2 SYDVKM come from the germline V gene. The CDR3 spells CASSYPPLTDTQYF. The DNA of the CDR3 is TGTGCCAGCAGTTACCCTCCCCTCACAGATACGCAGTATTTT.

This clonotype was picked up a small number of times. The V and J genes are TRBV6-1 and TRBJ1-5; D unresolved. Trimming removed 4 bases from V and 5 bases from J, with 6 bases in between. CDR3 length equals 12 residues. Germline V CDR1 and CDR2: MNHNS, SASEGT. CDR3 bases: TGTGCCAGCAGTGCCCAGTATCAGCCCCAGCATTTT. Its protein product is CASSAQYQPQHF.

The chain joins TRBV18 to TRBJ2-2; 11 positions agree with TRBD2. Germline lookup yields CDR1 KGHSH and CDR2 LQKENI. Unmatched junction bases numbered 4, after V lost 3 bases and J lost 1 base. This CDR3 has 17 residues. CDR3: CASSPTSGGLNTGELFF. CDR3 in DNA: TGTGCCAGCTCACCCACTAGCGGGGGCCTGAACACCGGGGAGCTGTTTTTT. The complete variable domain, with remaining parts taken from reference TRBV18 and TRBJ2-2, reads NAGVMQNPRHLVRRRGQEARLRCSPMKGHSHVYWYRQLPEEGLKFMVYLQKENIIDESGMPKERFSAEFPKEGPSILRIQQVVRGDSAAYFCASSPTSGGLNTGELFFGEGSRLTVL.

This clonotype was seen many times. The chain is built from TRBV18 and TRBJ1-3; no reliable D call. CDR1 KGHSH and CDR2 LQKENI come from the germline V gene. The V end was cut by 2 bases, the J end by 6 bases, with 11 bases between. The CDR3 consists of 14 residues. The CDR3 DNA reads TGTGCCAGCTCACCAGGTCCCCTTATAAACACCATATATTTT. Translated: CASSPGPLINTIYF.

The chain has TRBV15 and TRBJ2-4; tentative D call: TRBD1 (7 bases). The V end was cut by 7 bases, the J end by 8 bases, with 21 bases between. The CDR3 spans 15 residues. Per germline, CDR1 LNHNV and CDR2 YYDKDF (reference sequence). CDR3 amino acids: CATKEGARPLDIQYF. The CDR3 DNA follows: TGTGCCACCAAGGAGGGGGCTCGGCCCTTGGACATTCAGTACTTC.

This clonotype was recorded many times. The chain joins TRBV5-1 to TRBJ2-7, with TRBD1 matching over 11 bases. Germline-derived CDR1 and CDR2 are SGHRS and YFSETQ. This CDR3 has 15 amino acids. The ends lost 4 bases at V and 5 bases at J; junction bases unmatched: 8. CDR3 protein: CASSVPGQGANEQYF. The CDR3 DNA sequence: TGCGCCAGCAGCGTCCCTGGACAGGGGGCTAACGAGCAGTACTTC.

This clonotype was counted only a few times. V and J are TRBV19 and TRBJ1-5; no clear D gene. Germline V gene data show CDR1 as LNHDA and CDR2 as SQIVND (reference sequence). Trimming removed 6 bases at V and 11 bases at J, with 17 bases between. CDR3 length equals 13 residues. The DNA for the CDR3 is TGTGCCAGTAGCCCAGACCCCATCTTGTCCCAGCATTTT. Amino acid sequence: CASSPDPILSQHF.

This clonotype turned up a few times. CDR3 nucleotides: TGCGCCAGCAGCTTGTATTTGCCTAGCGGGGGGTACAATGAGCAGTTCTTC. Protein: CASSLYLPSGGYNEQFF. This chain links TRBV5-1 with TRBJ2-1; 11 nucleotides align to TRBD2. CDR1 and CDR2 from the germline V gene are SGHRS and YFSETQ. This CDR3 is 17 amino acids long. J lost 4 bases, V lost 1 base, and 7 bases had no gene match.

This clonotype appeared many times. The CDR3 reads CASSYGQGQPQHF. Written as DNA, the CDR3 is TGCGCCAGCAGCTACGGACAGGGTCAGCCCCAGCATTTT. The chain has TRBV5-1 and TRBJ1-5, with 8 positions matching TRBD1. The germline gives CDR1 SGHRS, CDR2 YFSETQ. This CDR3 is built from 13 residues. V lost 3 bases and J lost 6; bases outside the gene matches: 2.

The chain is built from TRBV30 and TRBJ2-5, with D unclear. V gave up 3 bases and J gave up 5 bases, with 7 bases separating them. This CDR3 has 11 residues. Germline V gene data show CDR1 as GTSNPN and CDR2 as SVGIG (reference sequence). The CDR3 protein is CAWSPRETQYF. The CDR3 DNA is TGTGCCTGGAGCCCAAGGGAGACCCAGTACTTC.

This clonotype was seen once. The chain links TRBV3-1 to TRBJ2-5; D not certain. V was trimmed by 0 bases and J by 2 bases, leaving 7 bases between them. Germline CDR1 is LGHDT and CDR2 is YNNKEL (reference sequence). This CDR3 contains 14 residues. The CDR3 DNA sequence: TGTGCCAGCAGCCAAGAATTGAGGCAAGAGACCCAGTACTTC. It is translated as CASSQELRQETQYF.

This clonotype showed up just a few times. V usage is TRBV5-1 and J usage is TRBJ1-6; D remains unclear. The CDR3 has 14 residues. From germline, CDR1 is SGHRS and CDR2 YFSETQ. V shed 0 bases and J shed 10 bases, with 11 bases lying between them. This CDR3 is CASSLGNQRSPLHF. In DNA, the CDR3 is TGCGCCAGCAGCTTGGGCAATCAGCGCTCACCCCTCCACTTT.

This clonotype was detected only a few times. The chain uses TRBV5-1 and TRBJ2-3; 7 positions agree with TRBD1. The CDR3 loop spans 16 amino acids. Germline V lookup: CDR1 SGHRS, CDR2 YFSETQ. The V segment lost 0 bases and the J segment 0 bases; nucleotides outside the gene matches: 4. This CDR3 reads CASSLGGQESTDTQYF. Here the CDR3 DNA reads TGCGCCAGCAGCTTGGGTGGACAGGAGAGCACAGATACGCAGTATTTT.

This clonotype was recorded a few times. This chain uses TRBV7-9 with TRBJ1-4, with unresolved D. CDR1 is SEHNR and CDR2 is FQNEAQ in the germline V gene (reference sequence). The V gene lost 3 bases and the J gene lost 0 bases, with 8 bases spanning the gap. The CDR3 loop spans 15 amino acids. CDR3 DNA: TGTGCCAGCAGCTTGGCGGAAGCAACTAATGAAAAACTGTTTTTT. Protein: CASSLAEATNEKLFF.

In nucleotides, the CDR3 is TGTGCCAGCAGCCCCACCTTGAGGTCTAACACCGGGGAGCTGTTTTTT. Translated, it gives CASSPTLRSNTGELFF. This chain connects TRBV7-9 to TRBJ2-2; no clear D. Looked up from germline, CDR1 is SEHNR and CDR2 is FQNEAQ (reference sequence). Trimming removed 5 bases at V and 2 bases at J, with 15 bases between. This CDR3 comprises 16 residues. The variable domain in full, with the rest retrieved from reference TRBV7-9 and TRBJ2-2, is DTGVSQNPRHKITKRGQNVTFRCDPISEHNRLYWYRQTLGQGPEFLTYFQNEAQLEKSRLLSDRFSAERPKGSFSTLEIQRTEQGDSAMYLCASSPTLRSNTGELFFGEGSRLTVL.

The CDR3 DNA reads as TGCGCCAGCAGCCGGGACAGATATTCGATCGGCTACACCTTC. Protein sequence: CASSRDRYSIGYTF. The genes are TRBV4-3 and TRBJ1-2; the match to TRBD1 covers 7 bases. The V and J ends lost 4 bases and 8 bases, in that order; junction bases with no gene match: 10. Looked up from germline, CDR1 is LGHNA and CDR2 is YSLEER. This CDR3 is 14 amino acids long.

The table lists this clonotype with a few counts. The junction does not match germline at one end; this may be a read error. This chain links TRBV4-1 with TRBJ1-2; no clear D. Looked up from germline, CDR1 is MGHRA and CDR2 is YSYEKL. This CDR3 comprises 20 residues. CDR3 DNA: TGCCCCAGCAGCACAACACGAACCGCGCCGGGCATCTTGACGGCATATGGCTACACCTTC. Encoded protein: CPSSTTRTAPGILTAYGYTF.

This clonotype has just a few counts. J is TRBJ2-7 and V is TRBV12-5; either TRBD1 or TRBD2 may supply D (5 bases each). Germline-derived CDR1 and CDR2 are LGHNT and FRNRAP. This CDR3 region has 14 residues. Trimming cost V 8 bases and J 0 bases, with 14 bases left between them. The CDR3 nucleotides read TGTGCTAGTACTCCTGGGGGATTCTCCTACGAGCAGTACTTC. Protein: CASTPGGFSYEQYF. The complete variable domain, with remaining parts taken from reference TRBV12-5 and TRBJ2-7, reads DARVTQTPRHKVTEMGQEVTMRCQPILGHNTVFWYRQTMMQGLELLAYFRNRAPLDDSGMPKDRFSAEMPDATLATLKIQPSEPRDSAVYFCASTPGGFSYEQYFGPGTRLTVT.